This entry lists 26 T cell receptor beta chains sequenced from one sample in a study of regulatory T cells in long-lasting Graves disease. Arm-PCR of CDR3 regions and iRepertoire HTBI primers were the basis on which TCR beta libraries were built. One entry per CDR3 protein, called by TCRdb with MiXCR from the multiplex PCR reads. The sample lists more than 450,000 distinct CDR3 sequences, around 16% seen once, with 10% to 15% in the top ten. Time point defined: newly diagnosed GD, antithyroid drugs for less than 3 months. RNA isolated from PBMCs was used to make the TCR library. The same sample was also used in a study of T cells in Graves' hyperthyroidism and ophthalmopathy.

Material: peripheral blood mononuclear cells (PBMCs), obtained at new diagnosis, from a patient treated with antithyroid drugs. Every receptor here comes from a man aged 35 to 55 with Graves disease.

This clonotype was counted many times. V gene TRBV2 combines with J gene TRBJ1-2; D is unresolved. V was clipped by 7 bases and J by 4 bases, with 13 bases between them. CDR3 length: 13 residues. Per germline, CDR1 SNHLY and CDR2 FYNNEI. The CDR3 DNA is TGTGCCAGCAAGGAGAGATCAGGCTATGGCTACACCTTC. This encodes CASKERSGYGYTF.

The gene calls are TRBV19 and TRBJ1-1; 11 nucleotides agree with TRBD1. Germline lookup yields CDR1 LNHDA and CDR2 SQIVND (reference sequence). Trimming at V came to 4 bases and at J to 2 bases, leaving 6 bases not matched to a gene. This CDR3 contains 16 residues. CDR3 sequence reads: CASSTGTGGRNTEAFF. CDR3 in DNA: TGTGCCAGTAGTACTGGGACAGGGGGACGAAACACTGAAGCTTTCTTT.

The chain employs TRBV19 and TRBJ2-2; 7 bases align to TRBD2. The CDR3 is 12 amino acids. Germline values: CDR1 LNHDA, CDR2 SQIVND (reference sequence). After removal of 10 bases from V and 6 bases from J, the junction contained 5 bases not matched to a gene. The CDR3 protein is CATRLASGELFF. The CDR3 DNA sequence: TGTGCCACCAGACTAGCTTCCGGGGAGCTGTTTTTT.

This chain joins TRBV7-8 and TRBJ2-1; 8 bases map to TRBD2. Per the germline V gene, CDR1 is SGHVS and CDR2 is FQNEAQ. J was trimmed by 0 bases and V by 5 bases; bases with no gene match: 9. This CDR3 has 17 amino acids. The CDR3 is CASSVYPSGSSYNEQFF. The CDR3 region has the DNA TGTGCCAGCAGCGTGTATCCGAGCGGGAGCTCCTACAATGAGCAGTTCTTC. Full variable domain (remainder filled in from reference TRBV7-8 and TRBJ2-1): GAGVSQSPRYKVAKRGQDVALRCDPISGHVSLFWYQQALGQGPEFLTYFQNEAQLDKSGLPSDRFFAERPEGSVSTLKIQRTQQEDSAVYLCASSVYPSGSSYNEQFFGPGTRLTVL.

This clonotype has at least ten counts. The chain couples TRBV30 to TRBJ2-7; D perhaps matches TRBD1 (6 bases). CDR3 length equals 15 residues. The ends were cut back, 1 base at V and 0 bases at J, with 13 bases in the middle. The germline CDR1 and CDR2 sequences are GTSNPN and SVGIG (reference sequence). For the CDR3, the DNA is TGTGCCTGGAGTGACCCGAGGGGGATCTCCTACGAGCAGTACTTC. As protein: CAWSDPRGISYEQYF.

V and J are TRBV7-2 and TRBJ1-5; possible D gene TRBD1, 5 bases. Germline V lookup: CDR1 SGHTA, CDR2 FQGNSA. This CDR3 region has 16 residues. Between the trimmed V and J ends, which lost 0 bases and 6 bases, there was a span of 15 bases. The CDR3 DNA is TGTGCCAGCAGCTTAGCGCGGGGCAGGGTGGGTCAGCCCCAGCATTTT. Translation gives CASSLARGRVGQPQHF.

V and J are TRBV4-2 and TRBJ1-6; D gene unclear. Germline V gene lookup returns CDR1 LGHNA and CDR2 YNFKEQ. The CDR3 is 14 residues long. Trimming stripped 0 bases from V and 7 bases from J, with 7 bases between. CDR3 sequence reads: CASSQDLRNSPLHF. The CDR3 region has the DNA TGTGCCAGCAGCCAAGATTTGAGGAATTCACCCCTCCACTTT.

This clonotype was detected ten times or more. CDR3 sequence reads: CAAQTSTDGEAFF. DNA for the CDR3: TGTGCCGCCCAAACTTCAACCGACGGTGAAGCTTTCTTT. This chain links TRBV28 with TRBJ1-1, with D unresolved. In germline, CDR1 is MDHEN, CDR2 SYDVKM. The CDR3 spans 13 residues. With 11 bases removed from V and 7 bases from J, the gap between germline ends came to 20 bases.

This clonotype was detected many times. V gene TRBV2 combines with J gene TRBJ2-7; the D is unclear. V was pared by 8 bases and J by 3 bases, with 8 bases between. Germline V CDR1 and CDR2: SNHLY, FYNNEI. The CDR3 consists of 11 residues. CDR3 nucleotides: TGTGCCAGCGGATTAGTCTACGAGCAGTACTTC. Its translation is CASGLVYEQYF.

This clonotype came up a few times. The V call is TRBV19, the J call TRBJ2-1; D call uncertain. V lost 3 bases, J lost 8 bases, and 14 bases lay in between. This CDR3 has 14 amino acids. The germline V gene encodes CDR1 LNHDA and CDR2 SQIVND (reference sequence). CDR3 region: CASSIGHQRDEQFF. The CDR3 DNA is TGTGCCAGTAGTATTGGGCACCAGAGAGATGAGCAGTTCTTC.

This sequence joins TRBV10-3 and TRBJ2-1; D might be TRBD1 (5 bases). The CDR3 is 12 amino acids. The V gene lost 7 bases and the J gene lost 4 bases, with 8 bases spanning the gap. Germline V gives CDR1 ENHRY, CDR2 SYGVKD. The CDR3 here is CAIKGAYNEQFF. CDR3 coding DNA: TGTGCCATCAAAGGGGCGTACAATGAGCAGTTCTTC.

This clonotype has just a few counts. In nucleotides, the CDR3 is TGTGCTAGTGGTCAAGCGGGAGGGTACAATGAGCAGTTCTTC. This gives the protein CASGQAGGYNEQFF. The V gene is TRBV12-5, the J gene TRBJ2-1; TRBD2 aligns across 10 bases. This CDR3 region has 14 residues. V lost 5 bases and J lost 4; bases outside the gene matches: 2. The V gene's germline CDR1 is LGHNT and CDR2 FRNRAP.

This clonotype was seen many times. The chain's CDR3 is CASSPPRRSTEAFF. The CDR3 DNA sequence: TGTGCCAGCAGCCCCCCGCGGCGGAGCACTGAAGCTTTCTTT. The genes are TRBV11-2 and TRBJ1-1; D not certain. The V end lost 5 bases, the J end lost 4 bases, and 14 bases lay between the germline ends. Germline V gene lookup returns CDR1 SGHAT and CDR2 FQNNGV. The CDR3 extends over 14 amino acids.

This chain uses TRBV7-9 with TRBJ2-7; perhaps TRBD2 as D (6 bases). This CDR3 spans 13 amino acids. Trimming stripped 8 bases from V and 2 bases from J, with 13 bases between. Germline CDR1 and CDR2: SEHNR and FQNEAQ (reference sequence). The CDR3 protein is CASQGRDAYEQYF. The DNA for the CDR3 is TGTGCCAGCCAAGGGCGGGATGCCTACGAGCAGTACTTC.

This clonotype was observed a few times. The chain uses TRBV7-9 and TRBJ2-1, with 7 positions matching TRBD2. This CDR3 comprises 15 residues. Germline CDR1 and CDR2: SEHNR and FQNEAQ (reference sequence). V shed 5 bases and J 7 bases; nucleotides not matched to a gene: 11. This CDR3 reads CASSRTRMVDNEQFF. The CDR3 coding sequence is TGTGCCAGCAGCCGGACTAGGATGGTGGATAATGAGCAGTTCTTC.

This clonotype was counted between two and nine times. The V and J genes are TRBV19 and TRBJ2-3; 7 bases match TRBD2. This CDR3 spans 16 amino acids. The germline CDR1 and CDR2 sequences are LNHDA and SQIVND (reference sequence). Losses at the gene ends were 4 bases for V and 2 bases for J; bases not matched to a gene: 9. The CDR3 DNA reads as TGTGCCAGTAGTACTAAGGGACTAAAGGTCACAGATACGCAGTATTTT. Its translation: CASSTKGLKVTDTQYF.

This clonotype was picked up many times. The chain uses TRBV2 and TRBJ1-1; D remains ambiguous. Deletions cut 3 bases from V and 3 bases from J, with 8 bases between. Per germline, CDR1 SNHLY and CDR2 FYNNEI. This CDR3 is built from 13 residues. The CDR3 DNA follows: TGTGCCAGCAGTGAGGTGCGGTACACTGAAGCTTTCTTT. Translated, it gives CASSEVRYTEAFF.

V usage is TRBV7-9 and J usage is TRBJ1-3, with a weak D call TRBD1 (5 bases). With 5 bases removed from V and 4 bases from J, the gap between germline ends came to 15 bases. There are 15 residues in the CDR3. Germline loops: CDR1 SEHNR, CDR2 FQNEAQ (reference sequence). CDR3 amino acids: CASSPVGRLGNTIYF. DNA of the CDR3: TGTGCCAGCAGCCCCGTGGGACGACTAGGAAACACCATATATTTT. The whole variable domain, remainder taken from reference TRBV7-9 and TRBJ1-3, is DTGVSQNPRHKITKRGQNVTFRCDPISEHNRLYWYRQTLGQGPEFLTYFQNEAQLEKSRLLSDRFSAERPKGSFSTLEIQRTEQGDSAMYLCASSPVGRLGNTIYFGEGSWLTVV.

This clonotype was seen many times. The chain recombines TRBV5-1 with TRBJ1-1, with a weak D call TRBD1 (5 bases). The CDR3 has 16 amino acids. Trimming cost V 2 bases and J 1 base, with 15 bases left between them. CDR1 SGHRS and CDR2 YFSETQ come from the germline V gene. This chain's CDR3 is CASSFRFAGQNTEAFF. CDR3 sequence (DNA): TGCGCCAGCAGCTTCCGGTTCGCAGGGCAGAACACTGAAGCTTTCTTT.

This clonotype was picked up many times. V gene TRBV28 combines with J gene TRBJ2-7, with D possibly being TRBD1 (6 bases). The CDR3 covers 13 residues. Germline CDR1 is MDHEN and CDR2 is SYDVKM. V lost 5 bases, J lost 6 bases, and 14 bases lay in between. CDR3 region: CASSPGQVSEQYF. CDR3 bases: TGTGCCAGCAGTCCGGGACAAGTCAGCGAGCAGTACTTC. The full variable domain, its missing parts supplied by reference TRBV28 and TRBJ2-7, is DVKVTQSSRYLVKRTGEKVFLECVQDMDHENMFWYRQDPGLGLRLIYFSYDVKMKEKGDIPEGYSVSREKKERFSLILESASTNQTSMYLCASSPGQVSEQYFGPGTRLTVT.

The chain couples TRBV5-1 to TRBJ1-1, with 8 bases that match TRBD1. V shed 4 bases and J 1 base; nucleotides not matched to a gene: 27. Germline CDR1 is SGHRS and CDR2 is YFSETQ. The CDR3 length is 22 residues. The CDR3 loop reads CASSAGQARGSVLVPKNTEAFF. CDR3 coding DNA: TGCGCCAGCAGCGCGGGACAGGCGAGAGGCTCCGTCCTCGTACCTAAGAACACTGAAGCTTTCTTT.

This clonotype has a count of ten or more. The CDR3 DNA reads TGTGCCAGCAGCTTGGGCGGGAGGTCCTACAATGAGCAGTTCTTC. Encoded protein: CASSLGGRSYNEQFF. This sequence joins TRBV7-8 and TRBJ2-1; 8 bases are shared with TRBD2. The CDR3 is 15 residues long. The germline V gene has CDR1 SGHVS and CDR2 FQNEAQ. V shed 3 bases, J shed 1 base, and the junction held 2 bases outside the gene matches. Full variable domain (rest looked up from reference TRBV7-8 and TRBJ2-1): GAGVSQSPRYKVAKRGQDVALRCDPISGHVSLFWYQQALGQGPEFLTYFQNEAQLDKSGLPSDRFFAERPEGSVSTLKIQRTQQEDSAVYLCASSLGGRSYNEQFFGPGTRLTVL.

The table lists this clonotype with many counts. The CDR3 nucleotides are TGTGCCAGCGGAGGACATCAGCCCCAGCATTTT. As protein: CASGGHQPQHF. The chain couples TRBV28 to TRBJ1-5; D gene uncertain. CDR1 is MDHEN, CDR2 SYDVKM, per germline. V lost 8 bases, J lost 5 bases, and 7 bases lay in between. The CDR3 spans 11 residues.

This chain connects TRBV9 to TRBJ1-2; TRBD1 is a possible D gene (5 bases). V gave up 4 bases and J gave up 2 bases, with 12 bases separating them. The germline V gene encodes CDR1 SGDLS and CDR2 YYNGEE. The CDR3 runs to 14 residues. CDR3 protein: CASSSVRDNYGYTF. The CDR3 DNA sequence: TGTGCCAGCAGCTCCGTCCGGGACAACTATGGCTACACCTTC.

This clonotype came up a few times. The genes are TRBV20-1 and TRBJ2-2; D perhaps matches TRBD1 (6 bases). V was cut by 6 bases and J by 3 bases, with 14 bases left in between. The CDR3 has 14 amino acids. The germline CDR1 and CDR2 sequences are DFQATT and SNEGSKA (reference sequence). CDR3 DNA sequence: TGCAGTGCCCGCCGCAGGGGAGACACCGGGGAGCTGTTTTTT. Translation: CSARRRGDTGELFF.

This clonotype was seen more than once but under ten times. The CDR3 DNA sequence: TGTGCCAGCAGTTCACCTGGGGGCCACCCGACCTACGAGCAGTACTTC. As protein: CASSSPGGHPTYEQYF. The chain carries TRBV27 and TRBJ2-7; D perhaps matches TRBD1 (6 bases). V gave up 4 bases and J gave up 2 bases, with 18 bases separating them. Germline V CDR1 and CDR2: MNHEY, SMNVEV (reference sequence). There are 16 residues in the CDR3.